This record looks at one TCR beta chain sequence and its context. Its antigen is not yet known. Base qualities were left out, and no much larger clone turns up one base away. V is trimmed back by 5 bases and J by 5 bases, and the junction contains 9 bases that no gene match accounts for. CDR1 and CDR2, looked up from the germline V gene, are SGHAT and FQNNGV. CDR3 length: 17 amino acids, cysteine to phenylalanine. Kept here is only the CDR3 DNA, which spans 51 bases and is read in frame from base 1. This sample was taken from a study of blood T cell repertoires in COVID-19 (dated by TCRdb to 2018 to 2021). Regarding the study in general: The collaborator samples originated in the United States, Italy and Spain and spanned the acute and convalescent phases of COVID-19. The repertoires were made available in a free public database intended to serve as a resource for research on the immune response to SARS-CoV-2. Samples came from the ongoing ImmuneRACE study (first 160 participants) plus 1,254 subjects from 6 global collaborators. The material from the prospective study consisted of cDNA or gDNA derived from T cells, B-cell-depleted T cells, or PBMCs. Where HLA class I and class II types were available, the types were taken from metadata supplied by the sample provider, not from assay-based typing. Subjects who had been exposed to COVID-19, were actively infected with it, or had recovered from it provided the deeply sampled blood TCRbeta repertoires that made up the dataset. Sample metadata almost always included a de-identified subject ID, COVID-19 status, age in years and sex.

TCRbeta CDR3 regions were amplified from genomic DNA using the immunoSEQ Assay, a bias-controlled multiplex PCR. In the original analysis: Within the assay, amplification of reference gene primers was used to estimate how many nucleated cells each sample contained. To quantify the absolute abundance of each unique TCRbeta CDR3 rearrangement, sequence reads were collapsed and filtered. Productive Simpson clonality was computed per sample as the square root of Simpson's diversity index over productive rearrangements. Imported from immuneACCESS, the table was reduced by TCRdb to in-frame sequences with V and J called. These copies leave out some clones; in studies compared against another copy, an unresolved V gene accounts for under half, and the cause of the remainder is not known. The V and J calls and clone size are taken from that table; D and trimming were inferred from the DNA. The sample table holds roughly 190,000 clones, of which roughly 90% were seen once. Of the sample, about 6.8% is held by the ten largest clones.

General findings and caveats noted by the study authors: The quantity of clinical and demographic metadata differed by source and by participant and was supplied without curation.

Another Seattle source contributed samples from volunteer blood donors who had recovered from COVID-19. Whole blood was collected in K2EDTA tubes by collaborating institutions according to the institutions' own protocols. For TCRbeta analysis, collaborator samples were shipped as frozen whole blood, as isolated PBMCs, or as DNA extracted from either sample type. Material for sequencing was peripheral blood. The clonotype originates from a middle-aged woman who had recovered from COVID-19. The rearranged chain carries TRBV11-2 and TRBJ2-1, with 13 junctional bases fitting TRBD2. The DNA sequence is TGTGCCAGCAGCCCTAGTGCACTAGCGGGGGGGAACAATGAGCAGTTCTTC. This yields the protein CASSPSALAGGNNEQFF.